This T cell receptor (beta chain) was observed in a study of cytomegalovirus exposure and HLA in healthy donors. Whole-study results and caveats: Most subjects had HLA-A and HLA-B alleles reportedly predicted accurately by TCR beta sequences.

PCR primers comprised 60 Vbeta and 13 Jbeta primers. Some clones are missing from TCRdb's copy, which holds only in-frame ones; the method was immunoSEQ multiplex PCR. The table lists approximately 140,000 clones, about 84% of them singletons. V lost 4 bases and J lost 3, with 7 bases in between. The germline V gene has CDR1 SNHLY and CDR2 FYNNEI. This CDR3 contains 12 residues. As to this clone: Its specificity is unknown.

The origin of this receptor is a boy aged 10-17 years in good health and CMV-seronegative. What was sequenced was PBMCs. The chain joins TRBV2 to TRBJ2-7; tentatively, D is TRBD2 (5 bases). The CDR3 is CASSGTYYEQYF. The CDR3 DNA sequence: TGTGCCAGCAGTGGGACTTACTACGAGCAGTACTTC.